The rows below give T cell receptor beta chains drawn from one sample of a study of shared clonotypes between healthy human individuals. The protocol was immunoSEQ multiplex PCR, while the TCRdb copy is restricted to in-frame clones and leaves out a portion. The repertoire has about 380,000 clones, 95% to 97% of them found once; the top ten carry 0.32%. The sequenced sample was memory CD8+ T cells sorted from blood. All receptors derive from a man aged 25-45 years in good health. Both conserved end residues are part of each CDR3. A D gene is named only where the DNA matches it firmly. Clone size is not always given. Where it is, it says once, few, many or a class for expanded clones.

d_gene	v_gene	abundance	j_gene	CDR3nt	CDR3aa
-	TRBV18	-	TRBJ2-5	TGTGCCAGCTCACCATTGGGGGAGACCCAGTACTTC	CASSPLGETQYF
-	TRBV19	-	TRBJ2-6	TGTGCCAGACTCCCGCCTCCGGGACGGTGCTCTGGGGCCAACGTCCTGACTTTC	CARLPPPGRCSGANVLTF
-	TRBV7-2	-	TRBJ2-7	TGTGCCAGCAGCTTGGGGGGCCAGGTCTACGAGCAGTACTTC	CASSLGGQVYEQYF
TRBD1	TRBV9	-	TRBJ2-5	TGTGCCAGCAGCGCAGGGGGCCAAGAGACCCAGTACTTC	CASSAGGQETQYF
-	TRBV7-3	-	TRBJ2-3	TGTGCCAGCAGCCCGAATCGGCTAGCGACAGGCACAGATACGCAGTATTTT	CASSPNRLATGTDTQYF
-	TRBV5-1	-	TRBJ2-1	TGCGCCAGCAGGCGGAACTTTCGGGTGTTCTTC	CASRRNFRVFF
TRBD2	TRBV19	-	TRBJ2-1	TGTGCCTCGACACAAATGATTCGGGAGGGTGAGAATGAGCAGTTCTTC	CASTQMIREGENEQFF
TRBD2	TRBV5-1	-	TRBJ2-6	TGCGCCAGCAGAAGGGAGGGCCCTAGCTCTGGGGCCAACGTCCTGACTTTC	CASRREGPSSGANVLTF
-	TRBV28	-	TRBJ2-7	TGTGCCAGCAGTTTATCCAGCTACGAGCAGTACTTC	CASSLSSYEQYF
-	TRBV18	-	TRBJ1-1	TGTGCCAGCTCACCACGGGGGGCGAACACTGAAGCTTTCTTT	CASSPRGANTEAFF
TRBD2	TRBV9	-	TRBJ2-5	TGTGCCAGCAGCGCCCTCCTCAAGCGGGAGCTTTTCCAAGAGACCCAGTACTTC	CASSALLKRELFQETQYF
-	TRBV28	-	TRBJ1-5	TGTGCCAGCAGTCAGGGAGGGAAGCGGAATCAGCCCCAGCATTTT	CASSQGGKRNQPQHF
TRBD1	TRBV5-1	-	TRBJ2-7	TGCGCCAGCAGCTTGGGACAGGGAGCCTACGAGCAGTACTTC	CASSLGQGAYEQYF
-	TRBV18	-	TRBJ2-7	TGTGCCAGCTCACCCTGGAGGGTCGGGGAGCAGTACTTC	CASSPWRVGEQYF
TRBD2	TRBV18	-	TRBJ2-1	TGTGCCAGCTCCGTATCCACCCCTACTAGCGGGAGGGCGCAGTTCTTC	CASSVSTPTSGRAQFF
TRBD2	TRBV28	-	TRBJ2-3	TGTGCCAGACTAGCGGGACCAGATACGCAGTATTTT	CARLAGPDTQYF
-	TRBV14	-	TRBJ1-5	TGTGCCAGCAGCCACCGAAGCAGAGAGACCAATCAGCCCCAGCATTTT	CASSHRSRETNQPQHF
-	TRBV5-1	-	TRBJ1-4	TGCGCCAGCAGCCCGGCTAGGGACGGCGAAAAACTGTTTTTT	CASSPARDGEKLFF
-	TRBV20-1	-	TRBJ2-7	TGCAGTGCTTCTCCCTCCTACGAGCAGTACTTC	CSASPSYEQYF
-	TRBV15	-	TRBJ2-4	TGTGCCACCAGCAGAGGTGGTGGTGACAAAAACATTCAGTACTTC	CATSRGGGDKNIQYF
TRBD2	TRBV7-9	-	TRBJ2-1	TGTGCCAGCAGCAGACTAGCGGGAGTTAATGAGCAGTTCTTC	CASSRLAGVNEQFF
-	TRBV6-1	once	TRBJ2-1	TGTGCCAGCAGGTTAGCCGCTGTTAATGAGCAGTTCTTC	CASRLAAVNEQFF
-	TRBV4-2	-	TRBJ1-2	TGTGCCAGCAGCCAAGATACCGGGGCCTATGGCTACACCTTC	CASSQDTGAYGYTF
TRBD1	TRBV28	-	TRBJ2-2	TGTGCCAGCAGTCGGACAGGGACGAACACCGGGGAGCTGTTTTTT	CASSRTGTNTGELFF
-	TRBV27	-	TRBJ2-3	TGTGCCAGCTGGGGGCTGGGCACAGATACGCAGTATTTT	CASWGLGTDTQYF
-	TRBV27	-	TRBJ2-5	TGTGCCAGCAGTTCCCAAGGGCCAGAAGAGACCCAGTACTTC	CASSSQGPEETQYF
-	TRBV25-1	-	TRBJ2-7	TGTGCCAGCAGTTTACGATACGAGCAGTACTTC	CASSLRYEQYF
TRBD1	TRBV10-3	-	TRBJ2-7	TGTGCCATCAGCCTGGGACAGGCCTACGAGCAGTACTTC	CAISLGQAYEQYF
-	TRBV7-9	-	TRBJ2-2	TGTGCCAGCAGGGGAGCTTGGGTCACCGGGGAGCTGTTTTTT	CASRGAWVTGELFF
-	TRBV7-8	-	TRBJ2-1	TGTGCCAGCAGCTTGCCCCGGGTCGGAAGATACAATGAGCAGTTCTTC	CASSLPRVGRYNEQFF
-	TRBV27	-	TRBJ2-2	TGTGCCAGCACCCCGGGACGGATTGCCGGGGAGCTGTTTTTT	CASTPGRIAGELFF
TRBD1	TRBV6-6	-	TRBJ2-7	TGTGCCAGCACCCTTAGGGGACAGGGGTTTGGAGAGCAGTACTTC	CASTLRGQGFGEQYF
-	TRBV5-1	once	TRBJ2-7	TGCGCCAGCAGCCCGAATAGCCGGAGCTCCTACGAGCAGTACTTC	CASSPNSRSSYEQYF
-	TRBV5-1	once	TRBJ2-2	TGCGCCAGCAGCTTGGATAGGGTTGCGACCGGGGAGCTGTTTTTT	CASSLDRVATGELFF
TRBD2	TRBV10-1	-	TRBJ2-1	TGCGCCAGCAGTCTCGGGAGGAGAGACCCGATGTGCTACAATGAGCAGTTCTTC	CASSLGRRDPMCYNEQFF
TRBD1	TRBV7-7	once	TRBJ2-7	TGTGCTAGCAGCCCCCGGACAGGAGCCTACGAGCAGTACTTC	CASSPRTGAYEQYF
-	TRBV30	few	TRBJ1-5	TGTGCCTGGAGTGGGAGGGGTAGGAGCAATCAGCCCCAGCATTTT	CAWSGRGRSNQPQHF
TRBD2	TRBV7-8	-	TRBJ2-5	TGTGCCAGCAGCTTAGCGCGGGGGGGAGAGACCCAGTACTTC	CASSLARGGETQYF
-	TRBV19	-	TRBJ2-1	TGTGCCACCGCACGGGTCTCCTACAATGAGCAGTTCTTC	CATARVSYNEQFF